A selection of T cell receptor beta chains follows, all from one sample in a study of T cell responses to AZD1222 COVID-19 vaccine. Produced via immunoSEQ multiplex PCR; TCRdb's table is partial and in-frame only. Found here are about 170,000 clones, around nine tenths of them singletons; the top ten hold approximately 1.6%. The sample in question was peripheral blood, obtained on day 0 of AZD1222 vaccination. The receptors come from an adult in good health. CDR3s leave out the opening cysteine and the closing phenylalanine or tryptophan. A D gene is named only where the DNA matches it firmly.

J gene	D gene	V gene	CDR3 protein
TRBJ1-4	-	TRBV6-2/TRBV6-3	ASSYVGATNEKLF
TRBJ2-4	TRBD1	TRBV9	ASSVGTGGGNIQY
TRBJ1-3	-	TRBV9	ASSVGVGGSGNTIY
TRBJ2-7	-	TRBV28	ASSLSSKGSDGQY
TRBJ1-2	-	TRBV7-8	ASSPQRSRPQDGYT
TRBJ2-6	-	TRBV11-3	ASSPGTNSGANVLT
TRBJ1-2	-	TRBV14	ASSQEIGLNYYT
TRBJ2-3	-	TRBV30	AWSSGGRSDTQY
TRBJ2-2	-	TRBV4-3	ASSPGPTRDSNTGELF
TRBJ2-1	-	TRBV7-3	ASSSSRGNEQF
TRBJ1-6	-	TRBV2	ASVIDNNSPLH
TRBJ1-1	TRBD1	TRBV4-2	ASSRITGVVEAF
TRBJ1-5	-	TRBV5-1	ASSPRGGRQPQH
TRBJ1-1	-	TRBV5-1	ASSLERAMNTEAF
TRBJ1-4	-	TRBV5-1	ASSAGDGEKLF
TRBJ1-1	-	TRBV6-6	ASRLREAF
TRBJ2-1	-	TRBV3-1/TRBV3-2	ASSQDLGTGPRQF
TRBJ2-4	-	TRBV19	ASRQGEKNIQY
TRBJ2-1	-	TRBV5-1	ASRRSGLTNEQF
TRBJ2-5	TRBD2	TRBV7-2	ASSQGTSGGQETQY
TRBJ1-1	-	TRBV29-1	SARETEAF
TRBJ2-3	TRBD2	TRBV28	ASTILAGMGDTQY
TRBJ1-1	-	TRBV12-3/TRBV12-4	ASSFAGITEAF
TRBJ1-5	TRBD1	TRBV18	ASSPGTGPNQPQH